This T cell receptor beta chain comes out of a study of T cell responses to AZD1222 COVID-19 vaccine. Looking at the study overall: Second-dose groups at about 4 or about 12 weeks were pooled.

General study points: The breadth and depth of Spike-specific TCRs increased once two AZD1222 doses had been given. There were mostly white British donors and more females than males, and clonal diversity was possibly underestimated.

This clone has just a few counts. What it recognizes is unknown. The CDR3 covers 15 residues. Trimming cost V 3 bases and J 2 bases; bases outside gene matches: 6. Per the germline V gene, CDR1 is ENHRY and CDR2 is SYGVKD. Profiled with immunoSEQ multiplex PCR; TCRdb holds only in-frame clones, not every one. This table holds 150,000 to 200,000 clones, roughly nine tenths found once. This TCR came from an adult in good health. The chain uses TRBV10-3 and TRBJ2-7, with 8 bases aligning to TRBD1. The sequencing used peripheral blood, collected on day 0 of AZD1222 vaccination. CDR3 sequence: CAISDNRGMTYEQYF. The CDR3, as DNA: TGTGCCATCAGTGATAACAGGGGGATGACCTACGAGCAGTACTTC.